This TCR beta chain was recorded in a study of early T cells in non-severe SARS-CoV-2 infection. At the level of the study: Chains were unpaired, as sequencing was done on bulk RNA from unsorted whole blood.

Individual cDNA molecules each received unique molecular identifiers attached to them. TCRdb independently ran MiXCR on the 5' RACE reads; one entry per CDR3 protein. The sample carries roughly 60,000 distinct CDR3 sequences, around 5.2% recorded once. This receptor was obtained from an adult who was a healthcare worker with PCR-confirmed SARS-CoV-2 infection or an uninfected control (not recorded which). Input material: whole blood.

The CDR3 spells CASSSFKTGQGALNEQFF. The CDR3 nucleotides read TGTGCCAGCAGTTCGTTCAAAACCGGACAGGGGGCCCTCAATGAGCAGTTCTTC. The rearrangement uses TRBV27 and TRBJ2-1, with TRBD1 matching 11 bases. Trimming removed 4 bases from V and 6 bases from J; junction bases left unmatched: 14. Germline CDR1 and CDR2: MNHEY and SMNVEV (reference sequence). The CDR3 length is 18 residues.